Each of the 17 T cell receptor beta chains below was sequenced from the same sample in a study of blood T cell repertoires in COVID-19. The protocol was immunoSEQ multiplex PCR, while the TCRdb copy is restricted to in-frame clones and leaves out a portion. The top ten clones hold roughly 4.2% of a sample with about 96,000 clones, 70% to 90% of them seen once. Sequencing was carried out using peripheral blood. These receptors originate from a human donor with COVID-19, enrolled during active disease. The donor label of this sample is uncertain.

This chain uses TRBV11-2 with TRBJ2-7; possible D gene TRBD1, 6 bases. The V gene's germline CDR1 is SGHAT and CDR2 FQNNGV. This CDR3 comprises 12 residues. Trimming removed 5 bases from V and 7 bases from J, with 12 bases in between. The CDR3 DNA reads as TGTGCCAGCAGCCGGAGTAGGGGGGAGCAGTACTTC. Translating it yields CASSRSRGEQYF.

The chain links TRBV14 to TRBJ1-2, with D possibly matching TRBD1 (5 bases). The ends were cut back, 0 bases at V and 8 bases at J, with 10 bases in the middle. The germline gives CDR1 SGHDN, CDR2 FVKESK. The CDR3 contains 13 residues. The DNA of the CDR3 is TGTGCCAGCAGCCAAGACAGGGTGACGGGCTACACCTTC. Protein sequence: CASSQDRVTGYTF.

The CDR3 region has the DNA TGTGCCAGCAGTTATGGGCCGAACACTGAAGCTTTCTTT. Protein: CASSYGPNTEAFF. This chain links TRBV6-5 with TRBJ1-1; D gene uncertain. The CDR3 spans 13 residues. Looked up from germline, CDR1 is MNHEY and CDR2 is SVGAGI. V was trimmed by 3 bases and J by 1 base, leaving 6 bases between them.

This clone was seen once. The V and J genes are TRBV7-9 and TRBJ2-1; no reliable D call. The germline CDR1 and CDR2 sequences are SEHNR and FQNEAQ (reference sequence). V gave up 6 bases and J gave up 4 bases, with 13 bases separating them. The CDR3 consists of 14 residues. CDR3 sequence (DNA): TGTGCCAGCAGATATGAAACCGAGTACAATGAGCAGTTCTTC. Protein: CASRYETEYNEQFF.

The genes are TRBV9 and TRBJ1-3; tentative D call: TRBD1 (6 bases). Trimming stripped 7 bases from V and 4 bases from J, with 21 bases between. Per the germline V gene, CDR1 is SGDLS and CDR2 is YYNGEE. This CDR3 spans 16 amino acids. The CDR3: CASGSNRDAGGNTIYF. Here the CDR3 DNA reads TGTGCCAGCGGGTCGAACAGGGATGCTGGAGGAAACACCATATATTTT.

To note about this clone: Germline is not matched at one junction end, which may reflect a read error. The rearrangement links TRBV11-2 to TRBJ2-4; D gene ambiguous. The CDR3 has 12 amino acids. Looked up from germline, CDR1 is SGHAT and CDR2 is FQNNGV. Here the CDR3 DNA reads TGTGCCAGCAGCCTAGATACGGACATTCAGTACTTC. Translated: CASSLDTDIQYF.

The chain uses TRBV29-1 and TRBJ1-4, with D uncertain. Between the trimmed V and J ends, which lost 0 bases and 6 bases, there was a span of 11 bases. The CDR3 length is 14 residues. Germline V gives CDR1 SQVTM, CDR2 ANQGSEA. The CDR3 here is CSVEDGGSDEKLFF. CDR3 nucleotide sequence: TGCAGCGTTGAAGACGGCGGAAGCGATGAAAAACTGTTTTTT.

The gene calls are TRBV6-5 and TRBJ1-4; the D gene is possibly TRBD1 (6 bases). With 3 bases removed from V and 7 bases from J, the gap between germline ends came to 12 bases. The germline gives CDR1 MNHEY, CDR2 SVGAGI. The CDR3 sequence is 14 residues long. DNA for the CDR3: TGTGCCAGCAGTTATGAGAGGGGGGGTGAAAAACTGTTTTTT. Translation: CASSYERGGEKLFF.

The rearrangement joins TRBV7-9 to TRBJ2-5; 10 bases map to TRBD1. The junction had 4 bases not matched to a gene; V was cut back by 5 bases and J by 4 bases. Germline V gene sequence: CDR1 SEHNR, CDR2 FQNEAQ (reference sequence). This CDR3 contains 14 residues. The CDR3 DNA reads as TGTGCCAGCAGCCTTCGGACAGGGGGAGAGACCCAGTACTTC. It yields the protein CASSLRTGGETQYF.

The rearrangement uses TRBV7-9 and TRBJ1-2, with D perhaps TRBD1 (5 bases). CDR3 length equals 13 residues. V shed 0 bases and J shed 7 bases, with 9 bases lying between them. The germline CDR1 and CDR2 sequences are SEHNR and FQNEAQ (reference sequence). CDR3 DNA sequence: TGTGCCAGCAGCTTAGCAGGGGATACTGGCTACACCTTC. This translates into CASSLAGDTGYTF. The full variable domain, rest sourced from reference TRBV7-9 and TRBJ1-2, is DTGVSQNPRHKITKRGQNVTFRCDPISEHNRLYWYRQTLGQGPEFLTYFQNEAQLEKSRLLSDRFSAERPKGSFSTLEIQRTEQGDSAMYLCASSLAGDTGYTFGSGTRLTVV.

With respect to this clone: Other DNA sequences in the same sample also yield this CDR3. V gene TRBV5-5 combines with J gene TRBJ1-5, with D perhaps TRBD1 (6 bases). V dropped 0 bases and J dropped 6 bases, with 10 bases sitting between them. Germline-derived CDR1 and CDR2 are SGHKS and YYEKEE (reference sequence). The CDR3 has 14 amino acids. The CDR3 reads CASSLEGGGQPQHF. In nucleotides, the CDR3 is TGTGCCAGCAGCTTGGAAGGGGGTGGTCAGCCCCAGCATTTT. Drawing the rest from reference TRBV5-5 and TRBJ1-5, the complete variable domain is DAGVTQSPTHLIKTRGQQVTLRCSPISGHKSVSWYQQVLGQGPQFIFQYYEKEERGRGNFPDRFSARQFPNYSSELNVNALLLGDSALYLCASSLEGGGQPQHFGDGTRLSIL.

The chain couples TRBV3-1 (or the pseudogene TRBV3-2) to TRBJ2-2; D perhaps matches TRBD1 (5 bases). The CDR3 spans 17 residues. CDR1 is LGHDT and CDR2 is YNNKEL in the germline V gene (reference sequence). Trimming shortened V by 0 bases and J by 0 bases, and 11 bases separated the two germline ends. The CDR3 here is CASSQEGLSANTGELFF. In nucleotides, the CDR3 is TGTGCCAGCAGCCAAGAGGGGCTTTCCGCGAACACCGGGGAGCTGTTTTTT.

The chain is built from TRBV5-5 and TRBJ1-2; 10 bases map to TRBD1. V shed 4 bases, J shed 6 bases, and the junction held 6 bases outside the gene matches. Germline assignment: CDR1 SGHKS and CDR2 YYEKEE (reference sequence). The CDR3 runs to 14 residues. CDR3 sequence (DNA): TGTGCCAGCAGCAGTTGGACAGGGGGTAATGGCTACACCTTC. Residues: CASSSWTGGNGYTF.

The chain uses TRBV5-4 and TRBJ2-1; no clear D. This CDR3 spans 11 amino acids. Germline V CDR1 and CDR2: SGHNT, YYREEE (reference sequence). V was clipped by 5 bases and J by 7 bases, with 7 bases between them. The CDR3 coding sequence is TGTGCCAGCAGGTCGCAGAATGAGCAGTTCTTC. Translating gives CASRSQNEQFF.

This rearrangement joins TRBV9 to TRBJ1-4; D not certain. V was cut by 4 bases and J by 1 base, with 11 bases left in between. CDR3 size: 15 residues. Germline V gene data show CDR1 as SGDLS and CDR2 as YYNGEE. The CDR3 DNA reads as TGTGCCAGCAGCTCTCAGGTGGGAACTAATGAAAAACTGTTTTTT. Its protein product is CASSSQVGTNEKLFF.

The genes are TRBV20-1 and TRBJ2-3; D is possibly TRBD2 (5 bases). Looked up from germline, CDR1 is DFQATT and CDR2 is SNEGSKA (reference sequence). Between the trimmed V and J ends, which lost 3 bases and 3 bases, there was a span of 7 bases. This CDR3 is 12 amino acids long. The CDR3 DNA is TGCAGTGCTAGTGGAGGTACAGATACGCAGTATTTT. Amino acids: CSASGGTDTQYF.

V is TRBV5-1 and J is TRBJ1-1, with 8 positions matching TRBD1. The CDR3 has 15 amino acids. V was pared by 5 bases and J by 5 bases, with 11 bases of the junction left unmatched. Per the germline V gene, CDR1 is SGHRS and CDR2 is YFSETQ. In nucleotides, the CDR3 is TGCGCCAGCAGAAACACCAGGGGGCGGAGAACTGAAGCTTTCTTT. The encoded protein is CASRNTRGRRTEAFF.